This T cell receptor (beta chain) was obtained from a study of Ad26.COV2.S vaccination and SARS-CoV-2 variants. This clone was detected a few times. The CDR3 covers 16 residues. Germline assignment: CDR1 MNHEY and CDR2 SVGEGT. Between the trimmed V and J ends, which lost 5 bases and 4 bases, there was a span of 18 bases. Here immunoSEQ multiplex PCR was the method, and the copy in TCRdb shows in-frame clones only, minus some. The sample holds 97,000 or so clones; about three quarters are singletons and the top ten take 17%. The sequences come from peripheral blood, collected after recovery from COVID-19. The TCR sequence derives from a human donor who had recovered from COVID-19. This rearrangement joins TRBV6-2 or TRBV6-3 to TRBJ2-1; possibly TRBD1 or TRBD2 for D (5 bases each). DNA for the CDR3: TGTGCCAGCAGTGACCAAGGGGAGTCTAGGTACAATGAGCAGTTCTTC. Protein product: CASSDQGESRYNEQFF.